Described below is a single TCR beta chain sequence and its context. Its antigen is as yet unknown. The data derive from a study of OX40 agonist ivuxolimab in advanced cancers. The wider study: Ivuxolimab was delivered to patients intravenously every 2 weeks at doses spanning 0.01 to 10 mg/kg.

Peripheral blood came from all dose cohorts at three timepoints. General observations from the study: In CD8+ T cells, expanded clones were on average more numerous than in CD4+.

CDR1 is SGHRS, CDR2 YFSETQ, per germline. The CDR3 runs to 14 residues. V lost 4 bases and J 5 bases, leaving 13 bases between the germline ends. Sequencing was performed with immunoSEQ multiplex PCR; in TCRdb, only in-frame clones are kept and a portion is missing. The sample consists of about 94,000 clones, about nine tenths of them appearing once. This sequence joins TRBV5-1 and TRBJ1-5; a weak D match, TRBD1 (5 bases). This clonotype originated in an adult with an advanced solid tumor such as melanoma, head and neck, liver or kidney cancer. The sample here was CD4+ or CD8+ T cells sorted from blood, taken in a trial of the OX40 agonist ivuxolimab. The DNA for the CDR3 is TGCGCCAGCAGCCCCGGGGGAAGTCATCAGCCCCAGCATTTT. Translation: CASSPGGSHQPQHF.